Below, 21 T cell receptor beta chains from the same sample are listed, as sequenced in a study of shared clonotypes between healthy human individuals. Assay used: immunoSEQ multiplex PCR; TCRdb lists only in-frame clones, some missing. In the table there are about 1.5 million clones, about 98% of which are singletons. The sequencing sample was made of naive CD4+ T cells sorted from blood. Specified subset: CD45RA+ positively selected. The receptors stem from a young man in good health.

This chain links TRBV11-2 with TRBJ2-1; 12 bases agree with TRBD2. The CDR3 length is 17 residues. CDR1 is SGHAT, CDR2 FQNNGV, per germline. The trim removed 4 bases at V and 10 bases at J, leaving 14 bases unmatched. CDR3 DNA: TGTGCCAGCAGCTCCCTTCTAGCGGGAGGGCAGGCGTGGGAGCAGTTCTTC. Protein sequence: CASSSLLAGGQAWEQFF.

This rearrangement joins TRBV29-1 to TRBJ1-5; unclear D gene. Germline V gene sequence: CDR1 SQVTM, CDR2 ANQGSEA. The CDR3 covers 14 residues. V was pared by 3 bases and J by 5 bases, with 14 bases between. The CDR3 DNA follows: TGCAGCGTTGAGACTGGGGAAGAAGATCAGCCCCAGCATTTT. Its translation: CSVETGEEDQPQHF.

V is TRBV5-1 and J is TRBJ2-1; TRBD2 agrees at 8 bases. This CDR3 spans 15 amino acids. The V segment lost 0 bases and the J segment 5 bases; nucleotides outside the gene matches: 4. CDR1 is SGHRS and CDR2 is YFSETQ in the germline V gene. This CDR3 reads CASSLVSSGDNEQFF. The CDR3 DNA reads TGCGCCAGCAGCTTGGTTAGTAGCGGGGACAATGAGCAGTTCTTC.

CDR3 amino acids: CASSLPGRGDTQYF. The CDR3 bases are TGTGCCAGCAGCTTACCAGGGCGGGGAGATACGCAGTATTTT. The chain links TRBV5-4 to TRBJ2-3, with a possible D match to TRBD2 (6 bases). There are 14 residues in the CDR3. Deletions cut 2 bases from V and 5 bases from J, with 12 bases between. Germline values: CDR1 SGHNT, CDR2 YYREEE (reference sequence).

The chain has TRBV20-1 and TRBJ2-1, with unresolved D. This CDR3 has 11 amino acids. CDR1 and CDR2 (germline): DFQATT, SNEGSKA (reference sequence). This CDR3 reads CSFRELEEQFF. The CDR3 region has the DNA TGCTCTTTTCGAGAGTTGGAGGAGCAGTTCTTC.

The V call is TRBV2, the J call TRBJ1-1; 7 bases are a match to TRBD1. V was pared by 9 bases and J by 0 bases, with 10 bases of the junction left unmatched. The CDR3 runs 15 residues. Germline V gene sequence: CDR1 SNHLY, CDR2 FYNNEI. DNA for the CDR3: TGTGCCAGGGCAAGAACAGGGGCCTTGAACACTGAAGCTTTCTTT. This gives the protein CARARTGALNTEAFF.

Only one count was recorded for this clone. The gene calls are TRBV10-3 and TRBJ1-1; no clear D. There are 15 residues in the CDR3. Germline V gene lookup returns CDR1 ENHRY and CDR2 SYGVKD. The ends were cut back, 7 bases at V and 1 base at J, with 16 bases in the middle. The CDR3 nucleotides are TGTGCCATCAACCCAAGCCACGACTGGAACACTGAAGCTTTCTTT. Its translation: CAINPSHDWNTEAFF.

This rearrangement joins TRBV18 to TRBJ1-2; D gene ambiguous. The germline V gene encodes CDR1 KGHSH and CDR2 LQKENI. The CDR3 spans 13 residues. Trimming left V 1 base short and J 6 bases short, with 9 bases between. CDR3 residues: CASSPLGENGYTF. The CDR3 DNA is TGTGCCAGCTCACCACTTGGGGAAAATGGCTACACCTTC.

This CDR3 reads CASSEGLGGRWYEQYF. The CDR3 DNA follows: TGTGCCAGCAGTGAAGGACTGGGAGGGCGCTGGTACGAGCAGTACTTC. The chain has TRBV6-1 and TRBJ2-7; TRBD2 matches 7 bases. The CDR3 is 16 amino acids. In germline, CDR1 is MNHNS, CDR2 SASEGT. Trimming at V came to 1 base and at J to 4 bases, leaving 10 bases not matched to a gene.

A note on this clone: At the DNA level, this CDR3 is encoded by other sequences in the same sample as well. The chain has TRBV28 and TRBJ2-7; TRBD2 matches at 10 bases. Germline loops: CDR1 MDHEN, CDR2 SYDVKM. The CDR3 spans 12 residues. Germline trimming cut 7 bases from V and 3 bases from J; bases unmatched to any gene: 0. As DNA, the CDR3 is TGTGCCAGCACTAGCGGGAGCTACGAGCAGTACTTC. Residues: CASTSGSYEQYF.

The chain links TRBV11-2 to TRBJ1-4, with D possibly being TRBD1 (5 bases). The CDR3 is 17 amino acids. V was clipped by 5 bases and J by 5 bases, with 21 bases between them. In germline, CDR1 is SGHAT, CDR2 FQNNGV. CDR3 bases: TGTGCCAGCAGCCCGCCTGGGACTACCGGTAGGAATGAAAAACTGTTTTTT. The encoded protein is CASSPPGTTGRNEKLFF.

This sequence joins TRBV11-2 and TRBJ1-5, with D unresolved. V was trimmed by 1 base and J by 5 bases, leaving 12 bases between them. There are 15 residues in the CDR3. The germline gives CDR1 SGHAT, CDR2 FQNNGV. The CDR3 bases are TGTGCCAGCAGCTTAGGGCCAGCCTGGGATCAGCCCCAGCATTTT. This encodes CASSLGPAWDQPQHF.

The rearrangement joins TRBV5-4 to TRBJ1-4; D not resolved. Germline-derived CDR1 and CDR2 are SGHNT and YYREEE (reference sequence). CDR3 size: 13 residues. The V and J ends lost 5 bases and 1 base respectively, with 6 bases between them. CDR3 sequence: CASSSGTNEKLFF. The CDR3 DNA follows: TGTGCCAGCAGTTCAGGAACTAATGAAAAACTGTTTTTT. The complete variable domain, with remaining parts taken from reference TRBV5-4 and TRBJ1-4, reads ETGVTQSPTHLIKTRGQQVTLRCSSQSGHNTVSWYQQALGQGPQFIFQYYREEENGRGNFPPRFSGLQFPNYSSELNVNALELDDSALYLCASSSGTNEKLFFGSGTQLSVL.

The CDR3 DNA follows: TGTGCCAGCAGTAGGGGGGCTGGCAATCAGCCCCAGCATTTT. This encodes CASSRGAGNQPQHF. This chain uses TRBV6-1 with TRBJ1-5; D possibly corresponds to TRBD1 (6 bases). CDR3 length: 14 residues. In germline, CDR1 is MNHNS, CDR2 SASEGT. V gave up 5 bases and J gave up 2 bases, with 10 bases separating them.

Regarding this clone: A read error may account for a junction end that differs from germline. CDR3 in amino acids: CASSLARGQAWETQYF. The CDR3 nucleotides read TGTGCTAGCAGCTTAGCGCGCGGCCAGGCGTGGGAGACCCAGTACTTC. The chain has TRBV7-7 and TRBJ2-5, with a possible D match to TRBD2 (5 bases). This CDR3 contains 16 residues. Germline V gene lookup returns CDR1 SSHAT and CDR2 FNYEAQ (reference sequence).

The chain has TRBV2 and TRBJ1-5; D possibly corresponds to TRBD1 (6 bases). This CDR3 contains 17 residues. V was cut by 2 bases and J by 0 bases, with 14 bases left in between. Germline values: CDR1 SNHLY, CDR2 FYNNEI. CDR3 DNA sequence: TGTGCCAGCAGTGAAACAGGGATGCCGTATAGCAATCAGCCCCAGCATTTT. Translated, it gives CASSETGMPYSNQPQHF.

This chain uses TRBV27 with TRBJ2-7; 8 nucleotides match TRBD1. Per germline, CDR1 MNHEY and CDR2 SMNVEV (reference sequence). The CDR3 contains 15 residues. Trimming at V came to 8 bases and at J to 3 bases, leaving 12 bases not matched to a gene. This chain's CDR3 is CASSTYGTGIYEQYF. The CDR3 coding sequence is TGTGCCAGCTCCACCTACGGGACAGGAATCTACGAGCAGTACTTC.

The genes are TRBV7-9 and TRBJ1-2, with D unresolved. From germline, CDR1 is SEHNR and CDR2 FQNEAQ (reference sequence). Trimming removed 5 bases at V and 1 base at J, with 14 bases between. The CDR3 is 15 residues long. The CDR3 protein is CASSPGSSINYGYTF. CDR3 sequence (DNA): TGTGCCAGCAGCCCCGGCAGCTCGATTAACTATGGCTACACCTTC.

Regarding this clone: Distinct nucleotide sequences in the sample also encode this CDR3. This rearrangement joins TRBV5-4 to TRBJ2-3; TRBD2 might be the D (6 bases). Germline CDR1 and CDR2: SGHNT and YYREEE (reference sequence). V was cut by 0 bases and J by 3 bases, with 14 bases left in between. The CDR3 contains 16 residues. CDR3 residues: CASSLVSGSGTDTQYF. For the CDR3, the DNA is TGTGCCAGCAGCTTGGTTTCCGGGAGTGGGACAGATACGCAGTATTTT. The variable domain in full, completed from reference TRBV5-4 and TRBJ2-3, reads ETGVTQSPTHLIKTRGQQVTLRCSSQSGHNTVSWYQQALGQGPQFIFQYYREEENGRGNFPPRFSGLQFPNYSSELNVNALELDDSALYLCASSLVSGSGTDTQYFGPGTRLTVL.

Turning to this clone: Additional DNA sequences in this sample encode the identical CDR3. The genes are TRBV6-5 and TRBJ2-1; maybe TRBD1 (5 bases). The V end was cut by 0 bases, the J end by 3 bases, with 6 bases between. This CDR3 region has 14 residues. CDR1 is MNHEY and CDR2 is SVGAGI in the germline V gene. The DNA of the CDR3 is TGTGCCAGCAGTTACTCTGACAGCTACAATGAGCAGTTCTTC. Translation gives CASSYSDSYNEQFF.

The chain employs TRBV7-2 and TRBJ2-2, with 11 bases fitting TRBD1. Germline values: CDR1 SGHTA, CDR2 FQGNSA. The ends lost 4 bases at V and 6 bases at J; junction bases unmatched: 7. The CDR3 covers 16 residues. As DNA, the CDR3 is TGTGCCAGCAGCTCTCGGGACAGGGGGTTTCCCGGGGAGCTGTTTTTT. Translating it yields CASSSRDRGFPGELFF.